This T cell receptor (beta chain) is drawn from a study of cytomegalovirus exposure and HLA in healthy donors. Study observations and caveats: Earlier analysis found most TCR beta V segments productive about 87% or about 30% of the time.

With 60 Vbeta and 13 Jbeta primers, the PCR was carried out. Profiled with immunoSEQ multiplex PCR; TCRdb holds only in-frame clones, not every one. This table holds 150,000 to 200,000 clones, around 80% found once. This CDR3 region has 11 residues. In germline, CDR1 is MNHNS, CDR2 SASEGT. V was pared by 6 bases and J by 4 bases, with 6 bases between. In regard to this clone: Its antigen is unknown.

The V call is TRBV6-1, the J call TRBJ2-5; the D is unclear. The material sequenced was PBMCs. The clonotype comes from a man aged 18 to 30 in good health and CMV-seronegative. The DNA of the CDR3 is TGTGCCAGCAGGGCCCTAGAGACCCAGTACTTC. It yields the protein CASRALETQYF.